Following are 28 T cell receptor beta chains from one sample sequenced in a study of identical twins. Each CDR3 protein is one row after TCRdb ran MiXCR on the 5' RACE reads. The table shows 250,000 to 350,000 distinct CDR3 sequences, with 8% to 9.5% occurring only once. These data were also reused for a study on yellow fever vaccine responses in identical twins.

The specimen was CD8+ T cells sorted from blood. These receptors originate from a woman younger than 30 in good health.

This clonotype was recorded many times. The gene calls are TRBV3-1 and TRBJ2-7, with 7 positions matching TRBD1. The junction had 3 bases not matched to a gene; V was cut back by 4 bases and J by 0 bases. This CDR3 contains 14 residues. Germline CDR1 reads LGHDT; CDR2 reads YNNKEL (reference sequence). CDR3 nucleotide sequence: TGTGCCAGCAGCCCCGACAGGGACTCCTACGAGCAGTACTTC. It yields the protein CASSPDRDSYEQYF.

This clonotype has more than one count but fewer than ten. This chain joins TRBV29-1 and TRBJ2-6, with 8 bases aligning to TRBD2. With V trimmed by 6 bases and J by 2 bases, 3 bases remained unmatched. This CDR3 spans 14 amino acids. Germline CDR1 is SQVTM and CDR2 is ANQGSEA. In DNA form, the CDR3 reads TGCAGCGTAGGTAGCGGGGCTGGGGCCAACGTCCTGACTTTC. This sequence encodes CSVGSGAGANVLTF.

The rearrangement links TRBV28 to TRBJ1-2; 8 bases are a match to TRBD1. This CDR3 is built from 16 residues. Per germline, CDR1 MDHEN and CDR2 SYDVKM. J lost 2 bases, V lost 5 bases, and 10 bases had no gene match. The CDR3 protein is CASSPLMTGDNYGYTF. Here the CDR3 DNA reads TGTGCCAGCAGTCCCTTAATGACAGGGGACAACTATGGCTACACCTTC.

V gene TRBV7-2 combines with J gene TRBJ2-7; 7 bases agree with TRBD2. V was clipped by 2 bases and J by 10 bases; unmatched bases: 5. The CDR3 length is 12 residues. The germline V gene encodes CDR1 SGHTA and CDR2 FQGNSA. CDR3 sequence reads: CASSLIWEGQYF. In DNA form, the CDR3 reads TGTGCCAGCAGCTTAATATGGGAGGGACAGTACTTC.

This clonotype was detected ten times or more. The chain uses TRBV15 and TRBJ2-3, with 11 bases matching TRBD2. The germline V gene has CDR1 LNHNV and CDR2 YYDKDF (reference sequence). V lost 4 bases and J lost 6; bases outside the gene matches: 9. The CDR3 is 16 residues long. CDR3 protein: CATSNIAGGPGDTQYF. The CDR3 nucleotides are TGTGCCACCAGCAACATAGCGGGAGGGCCGGGCGATACGCAGTATTTT.

This sequence joins TRBV6-4 and TRBJ2-5; TRBD2 aligns across 9 bases. With V trimmed by 5 bases and J by 2 bases, 6 bases remained unmatched. Germline assignment: CDR1 MRHNA and CDR2 SNTAGT. CDR3 size: 15 residues. The CDR3 reads CASSRSSGAQETQYF. The CDR3 DNA reads as TGTGCCAGCAGTCGGTCTAGCGGGGCGCAAGAGACCCAGTACTTC.

This clonotype was seen a few times. The genes are TRBV5-1 and TRBJ2-3; tentatively, D is TRBD2 (5 bases). Trimming left V 3 bases short and J 5 bases short, with 19 bases between. Germline CDR1 and CDR2: SGHRS and YFSETQ. The CDR3 has 16 amino acids. CDR3 nucleotides: TGCGCCAGCAGCTATTCCGTCTTAGCGAGGAAAGATACGCAGTATTTT. This gives the protein CASSYSVLARKDTQYF.

The rearrangement links TRBV12-3 or TRBV12-4 to TRBJ2-7; D may be TRBD2 (6 bases). Trimming removed 5 bases from V and 3 bases from J, with 14 bases in between. The CDR3 is 14 residues long. In nucleotides, the CDR3 is TGTGCCAGCAGTCTCCGGGACTCGTTCTACGAGCAGTACTTC. As protein: CASSLRDSFYEQYF.

The sample holds a few counts of this clonotype. This chain connects TRBV20-1 to TRBJ1-5; 7 bases map to TRBD1. This CDR3 has 13 amino acids. The germline V gene has CDR1 DFQATT and CDR2 SNEGSKA (reference sequence). V shed 4 bases, J shed 2 bases, and the junction held 2 bases outside the gene matches. CDR3 amino acids: CSATDRGNQPQHF. Here the CDR3 DNA reads TGCAGTGCTACCGACAGGGGCAATCAGCCCCAGCATTTT.

The sample holds many counts of this clonotype. The chain employs TRBV4-3 and TRBJ2-2; D may be TRBD2 (6 bases). The CDR3 covers 16 residues. Germline V gene lookup returns CDR1 LGHNA and CDR2 YSLEER. Trimming took off 3 bases at V and 8 bases at J, with 19 bases between the two ends. The CDR3 DNA reads as TGCGCCAGCAGCCAGGATCACGGGACTCCTTTAGGGGAGCTGTTTTTT. Its protein is CASSQDHGTPLGELFF.

In this sample, this clonotype turned up many times. V and J are TRBV5-5 and TRBJ2-3; D tentatively fits TRBD1 or TRBD2 (5 bases each). Germline CDR1 reads SGHKS; CDR2 reads YYEKEE (reference sequence). V was cut by 0 bases and J by 2 bases, with 10 bases left in between. The CDR3 loop spans 15 amino acids. CDR3 in DNA: TGTGCCAGCAGCTTGGAGGGACGGAACACAGATACGCAGTATTTT. It encodes CASSLEGRNTDTQYF.

This clonotype turned up a few times. The DNA for the CDR3 is TGCGCCAGCAGCCAAGGGCCGGACGCCTACGAGCAGTACTTC. Translation: CASSQGPDAYEQYF. The chain uses TRBV4-1 and TRBJ2-7; D gene unclear. The germline V and J ends were trimmed by 1 base and 2 bases, with 9 bases remaining between them. The CDR3 is 14 amino acids. Germline CDR1 MGHRA, CDR2 YSYEKL.

This rearrangement joins TRBV4-3 to TRBJ2-7; no clear D. Between the trimmed V and J ends, which lost 0 bases and 4 bases, there was a span of 10 bases. The germline V gene has CDR1 LGHNA and CDR2 YSLEER. This CDR3 comprises 14 residues. CDR3 amino acids: CASSQDMATYEQYF. Here the CDR3 DNA reads TGCGCCAGCAGCCAAGATATGGCTACATACGAGCAGTACTTC.

This clonotype was recorded at least ten times. The chain joins TRBV27 to TRBJ2-3; 7 nucleotides agree with TRBD2. The CDR3 totals 15 residues. Trimming removed 5 bases from V and 6 bases from J; junction bases left unmatched: 11. The germline gives CDR1 MNHEY, CDR2 SMNVEV (reference sequence). CDR3 in DNA: TGTGCCAGCAGTCCCCACTCTGGACTAGTTGATACGCAGTATTTT. As protein: CASSPHSGLVDTQYF.

This clonotype was found a few times. The chain recombines TRBV4-3 with TRBJ2-7; TRBD2 matches at 9 bases. After removal of 3 bases from V and 2 bases from J, the junction contained 5 bases not matched to a gene. The V gene's germline CDR1 is LGHNA and CDR2 YSLEER. The CDR3 sequence is 15 residues long. This chain's CDR3 is CASSQARLAAYEQYF. The DNA of the CDR3 is TGCGCCAGCAGCCAGGCCCGACTAGCGGCCTACGAGCAGTACTTC.

The CDR3 DNA reads TGTGCCATCAGTGAGTCGGCGGACCTGAACACTGAAGCTTTCTTT. Protein: CAISESADLNTEAFF. The chain carries TRBV10-3 and TRBJ1-1; the D is unclear. Germline assignment: CDR1 ENHRY and CDR2 SYGVKD. Trimming shortened V by 0 bases and J by 0 bases, and 8 bases separated the two germline ends. The CDR3 consists of 15 residues.

The sample holds a few counts of this clonotype. V usage is TRBV12-3 or TRBV12-4 and J usage is TRBJ2-1; perhaps TRBD2 as D (6 bases). Trimming stripped 2 bases from V and 2 bases from J, with 7 bases between. The CDR3 consists of 14 residues. CDR3 loop: CASSLSGAYNEQFF. The CDR3 DNA follows: TGTGCCAGCAGTTTATCGGGGGCCTACAATGAGCAGTTCTTC.

This clonotype was found a few times. J is TRBJ2-6 and V is TRBV13, with TRBD1 matching 9 bases. Germline CDR1 PRHDT, CDR2 FYEKMQ (reference sequence). The CDR3 spans 18 residues. V gave up 3 bases and J gave up 2 bases; unmatched junction bases: 8. CDR3 loop: CASSFGTGRLAGANVLTF. CDR3 bases: TGTGCCAGCAGCTTCGGGACAGGGAGGCTCGCTGGGGCCAACGTCCTGACTTTC.

The rearrangement links TRBV7-2 to TRBJ2-2; D call uncertain. V dropped 6 bases and J dropped 4 bases, with 9 bases sitting between them. In germline, CDR1 is SGHTA, CDR2 FQGNSA. The CDR3 has 13 residues. The chain's CDR3 is CASRELTTGELFF. In DNA, the CDR3 is TGTGCCAGCAGAGAACTGACCACCGGGGAGCTGTTTTTT.

This clonotype was picked up many times. The rearrangement joins TRBV7-2 to TRBJ2-7, with TRBD1 matching over 7 bases. The CDR3 covers 17 residues. V shed 5 bases, J shed 4 bases, and the junction held 17 bases outside the gene matches. Germline CDR1 and CDR2: SGHTA and FQGNSA. CDR3 nucleotides: TGTGCCAGCAGCACCACTGTCCCGGGACAGAACTTTTACGAGCAGTACTTC. Translated: CASSTTVPGQNFYEQYF.

This clonotype was counted ten times or more. The CDR3 sequence: CASSQDWRELEEQFF. The DNA for the CDR3 is TGCGCCAGCAGCCAAGATTGGCGGGAGCTTGAAGAGCAGTTCTTC. This rearrangement joins TRBV4-3 to TRBJ2-1; 7 bases are a match to TRBD2. The length of the CDR3 is 15 residues. Germline V gene sequence: CDR1 LGHNA, CDR2 YSLEER. Losses at the gene ends were 0 bases for V and 10 bases for J; bases not matched to a gene: 9.

This clonotype was found a few times. The chain employs TRBV6-1 and TRBJ2-7; D may be TRBD1 (6 bases). There are 15 residues in the CDR3. With 2 bases removed from V and 5 bases from J, the gap between germline ends came to 16 bases. Per the germline V gene, CDR1 is MNHNS and CDR2 is SASEGT. CDR3 DNA sequence: TGTGCCAGCAGTGAATCGAGCAGGGGTGGCAACGAGCAGTACTTC. It translates to CASSESSRGGNEQYF.

This clonotype occurred a few times. The rearrangement uses TRBV5-1 and TRBJ2-1, with D possibly TRBD2 on 6 matching bases. Germline CDR1 reads SGHRS; CDR2 reads YFSETQ. The CDR3 has 16 amino acids. V was shortened by 4 bases and J by 2 bases, with 16 bases between the two germline ends. The CDR3 nucleotides are TGCGCCAGCAGCGCCCCGGCGGGGTACCCCTACAATGAGCAGTTCTTC. This gives the protein CASSAPAGYPYNEQFF.

This clonotype has ten or more counts. CDR3 bases: TGCAGCGCACCAGACTCCCCGGATACGCAGTATTTT. The encoded protein is CSAPDSPDTQYF. The genes are TRBV29-1 and TRBJ2-3; D is uncertain. The CDR3 has 12 residues. Germline CDR1 is SQVTM and CDR2 is ANQGSEA. V gave up 7 bases and J gave up 6 bases, with 14 bases separating them.

The chain combines TRBV29-1 with TRBJ2-3, with 12 nucleotides matching TRBD2. This CDR3 region has 17 residues. V gave up 4 bases and J gave up 4 bases; unmatched junction bases: 12. Germline assignment: CDR1 SQVTM and CDR2 ANQGSEA. The CDR3 reads CSVGISTSGRGSDTQYF. CDR3 bases: TGCAGCGTTGGGATTTCGACTAGCGGGAGAGGGTCAGATACGCAGTATTTT.

This chain joins TRBV18 and TRBJ2-5; the D gene is possibly TRBD1 (6 bases). Germline-derived CDR1 and CDR2 are KGHSH and LQKENI. The V and J ends lost 5 bases and 5 bases respectively, with 12 bases between them. CDR3 length equals 13 residues. The CDR3 loop reads CASSDGQSETQYF. The CDR3 region has the DNA TGTGCCAGCTCAGACGGACAGTCGGAGACCCAGTACTTC.

This clonotype was observed a few times. This chain joins TRBV30 and TRBJ2-3, with D hard to call. V lost 1 base to trimming and J lost 0 bases, with 8 bases between them. The germline V gene has CDR1 GTSNPN and CDR2 SVGIG (reference sequence). This CDR3 contains 14 residues. This chain's CDR3 is CAWSGATSTDTQYF. The CDR3 DNA follows: TGTGCCTGGAGTGGGGCTACCAGCACAGATACGCAGTATTTT.

This clonotype is deemed medium-sized. This chain's CDR3 is CATSDSDSLLTQYF. The CDR3 bases are TGTGCCACCAGTGATTCGGACAGCCTTCTGACGCAGTATTTT. The rearrangement joins TRBV24-1 to TRBJ2-3; tentatively, D is TRBD1 (6 bases). CDR3 length: 14 amino acids. The V gene lost 2 bases and the J gene lost 9 bases, with 14 bases spanning the gap. CDR1 is KGHDR, CDR2 SFDVKD, per germline.